The subject of this entry is one T cell receptor beta chain. Its antigen is still unknown. This sample was taken from a study of cytomegalovirus exposure and HLA in healthy donors. V lost 1 base and J lost 5, with 8 bases in between. The CDR3 sequence is 13 residues long. Germline V gene data show CDR1 as LNHNV and CDR2 as YYDKDF (reference sequence). Overall study results and limits: Reports indicate that TCR beta sequences accurately predicted the HLA-A and HLA-B alleles of most subjects.

The PCR was carried out with 60 Vbeta primers and 13 Jbeta primers. Generated by immunoSEQ multiplex PCR, the TCRdb table keeps only in-frame clones and is missing some. Of 120,000 or so clones in the sample, around 67% were seen once. Donors sampled were nominally healthy, though unrecorded immune exposures were likely. Specimen: PBMCs. This chain connects TRBV15 to TRBJ1-2, with TRBD1 as a possible D gene (5 bases). This TCR came from a woman aged 40 to 50 in good health and CMV-seronegative. The DNA for the CDR3 is TGTGCCACCAGCAGAGTTGGGGCATATGGCTACACCTTC. It yields the protein CATSRVGAYGYTF.